What follows is one T cell receptor (beta chain) and its context. Its antigen is unidentified. This CDR3 is built from 13 residues. V was trimmed by 1 base and J by 1 base, leaving 7 bases between them. The germline CDR1 and CDR2 sequences are DFQATT and SNEGSKA (reference sequence). No treatment had been given to any patient before thyroid surgery. Authors' methods: Clinicopathological groups of papillary thyroid cancer showed CDR3 differences that were used to build a distant-metastasis classifier. TCRdb used MiXCR to call clones anew from the PCR reads. Here the V and J calls rest on TCRdb's processing, not on the authors' analysis. The sample consists of tens of thousands of clones, 22% of them appearing once. This sample is drawn from a study of metastatic and nonmetastatic thyroid tumors. Study-wide results and caveats: Malignant thyroid tumors reportedly had TCR beta diversity that was significantly higher than in benign nodules, in blood and tumor.

The specimen was blood. The TCR was taken from a male donor with papillary thyroid cancer or a benign thyroid nodule (not recorded which). Some clones in this sample may be carry-over from other donors' samples. The chain carries TRBV20-1 and TRBJ1-1; D is unclear. The CDR3 coding sequence is TGCAGTGCTAGAGTACGGGCGAACACTGAAGCTTTCTTT. Encoded protein: CSARVRANTEAFF.